The clone carrying this T cell receptor beta chain appeared a single time. cDNA prepared by RNA extraction and subsequent reverse transcription served as the template for sequencing. Clones were read by immunoSEQ multiplex PCR, and TCRdb kept only the in-frame ones, dropping some. The table has about 120,000 clones, over 55% seen once. The sample is drawn from a study of CD8+ T cells in alopecia areata. V shed 2 bases and J shed 7 bases, with 8 bases lying between them. The CDR3 sequence is 12 residues long. Germline V gives CDR1 MNHNS, CDR2 SASEGT. This sample's treatment: oral pan-JAK inhibitor, 5-10 mg twice daily. Lesional scalp punch biopsies and peripheral blood came from alopecia areata patients.

The rearrangement links TRBV6-1 to TRBJ1-1, with D possibly matching TRBD1 (5 bases). The sample consisted of CD4+ T cells sorted from blood, taken at week 4, from a patient treated with tofacitinib. This TCR was recovered from a human donor with alopecia areata. DNA of the CDR3: TGTGCCAGCAGTGAACAGGGACGTGAAGCTTTCTTT. The encoded protein is CASSEQGREAFF.